The clone carrying this T cell receptor beta chain was observed a single time. What it recognizes is unknown. This record belongs to a study of T cell responses to AZD1222 COVID-19 vaccine. Overall study results and limits: At baseline, seropositivity was found in only a handful of AZD1222 recipients.

The protocol was immunoSEQ multiplex PCR, while the TCRdb copy is restricted to in-frame clones and leaves out a portion. Of roughly 150,000 clones listed, around 94% are singletons. CDR1 is SNHLY and CDR2 is FYNNEI in the germline V gene. V was pared by 6 bases and J by 3 bases, with 11 bases between. The CDR3 covers 13 residues. This rearrangement joins TRBV2 to TRBJ1-1; D not certain. The source is an adult who received the AZD1222 COVID-19 vaccine. The sample was peripheral blood, taken 28 days after the second AZD1222 dose. Here the CDR3 reads CASRSGRDTEAFF. As DNA, the CDR3 is TGTGCCAGCAGGTCGGGGAGAGACACTGAAGCTTTCTTT.